What follows are 21 T cell receptor beta chains derived from one specimen sequenced in a study of blood T cell repertoires in COVID-19. Profiling relied on immunoSEQ multiplex PCR, and the TCRdb table lists in-frame clones only, not all of them. The table shows 250,000 to 300,000 clones, with 88% occurring only once. The specimen sequenced was peripheral blood. These receptors came from a woman in her 70s with COVID-19, enrolled during active disease.

The chain uses TRBV28 and TRBJ1-1; maybe TRBD1 (6 bases). The V gene's germline CDR1 is MDHEN and CDR2 SYDVKM. V dropped 5 bases and J dropped 4 bases, with 20 bases sitting between them. This CDR3 comprises 16 residues. CDR3 loop: CASSHPLGARFTEAFF. In DNA, the CDR3 is TGTGCCAGCAGTCATCCCCTGGGGGCGCGGTTCACTGAAGCTTTCTTT.

This chain joins TRBV6-6 and TRBJ1-2; 8 bases are a match to TRBD1. CDR1 MNHNY and CDR2 SVGAGI come from the germline V gene (reference sequence). J was trimmed by 6 bases and V by 3 bases; bases with no gene match: 6. This CDR3 is built from 14 residues. The CDR3 loop reads CASSYKDRVDGYTF. CDR3 coding DNA: TGTGCCAGCAGTTATAAGGACAGGGTCGATGGCTACACCTTC.

The chain uses TRBV4-1 and TRBJ2-5; D unresolved. The V gene lost 4 bases and the J gene lost 5 bases, with 14 bases spanning the gap. CDR3 length: 14 amino acids. Germline V gene data show CDR1 as MGHRA and CDR2 as YSYEKL. The CDR3, as DNA: TGCGCCAGCAGCCTGGCCCTGAGACACGAGACCCAGTACTTC. Its protein product is CASSLALRHETQYF.

V is TRBV18 and J is TRBJ2-3; perhaps TRBD1 as D (6 bases). Per germline, CDR1 KGHSH and CDR2 LQKENI. This CDR3 is built from 15 residues. With 4 bases removed from V and 2 bases from J, the gap between germline ends came to 13 bases. CDR3 residues: CASSLHRAPTDTQYF. The CDR3 DNA sequence: TGTGCCAGCTCACTGCACAGGGCTCCCACAGATACGCAGTATTTT. The full variable domain, completed using reference TRBV18 and TRBJ2-3, is NAGVMQNPRHLVRRRGQEARLRCSPMKGHSHVYWYRQLPEEGLKFMVYLQKENIIDESGMPKERFSAEFPKEGPSILRIQQVVRGDSAAYFCASSLHRAPTDTQYFGPGTRLTVL.

In this sample, this clone turned up once. The chain is built from TRBV6-5 and TRBJ1-2; D uncertain. In germline, CDR1 is MNHEY, CDR2 SVGAGI. The CDR3 consists of 13 residues. V was shortened by 2 bases and J by 4 bases, with 8 bases between the two germline ends. CDR3: CASSYGDIYGYTF. The CDR3 DNA sequence: TGTGCCAGCAGTTACGGTGACATCTATGGCTACACCTTC.

The chain is built from TRBV25-1 and TRBJ1-4, with D maybe TRBD1 (6 bases). Germline V gives CDR1 MGHDK, CDR2 SYGVNS. The CDR3 covers 15 residues. Deletions cut 6 bases from V and 4 bases from J, with 15 bases between. CDR3 residues: CASSLQTGFNEKLFF. In DNA form, the CDR3 reads TGTGCCAGCAGCCTACAGACAGGTTTTAATGAAAAACTGTTTTTT.

The chain carries TRBV3-1 (or the pseudogene TRBV3-2) and TRBJ1-5; TRBD1 aligns across 7 bases. The germline V gene encodes CDR1 LGHDT and CDR2 YNNKEL (reference sequence). The CDR3 is 15 amino acids. J gave up 2 bases and V 3 bases, and 4 bases lay outside the gene matches. The CDR3 DNA reads as TGTGCCAGCAGCCAGGGACAGAGTGGCAATCAGCCCCAGCATTTT. Its protein is CASSQGQSGNQPQHF.

This clone was picked up a small number of times. This CDR3 reads CASSYSRGSDTGELFF. In nucleotides, the CDR3 is TGTGCCAGCAGTTACTCACGGGGGAGCGACACCGGGGAGCTGTTTTTT. The J gene is TRBJ2-2, the V gene TRBV6-6, with D perhaps TRBD2 (6 bases). Trimming cost V 0 bases and J 3 bases, with 11 bases left between them. The CDR3 is made up of 16 amino acids. Looked up from germline, CDR1 is MNHNY and CDR2 is SVGAGI (reference sequence).

The chain recombines TRBV18 with TRBJ2-7; 13 positions match TRBD2. The junction had 13 bases not matched to a gene; V was cut back by 2 bases and J by 6 bases. The V gene's germline CDR1 is KGHSH and CDR2 LQKENI. The CDR3 has 18 amino acids. The CDR3 loop reads CASSPSLAGGLNPSEQYF. CDR3 sequence (DNA): TGTGCCAGCTCACCATCACTAGCGGGAGGGCTCAACCCCTCCGAGCAGTACTTC.

This chain uses TRBV6-5 with TRBJ2-7, with 8 bases identical to TRBD2. V shed 6 bases, J shed 3 bases, and the junction held 10 bases outside the gene matches. There are 15 residues in the CDR3. Germline V gene lookup returns CDR1 MNHEY and CDR2 SVGAGI. This CDR3 reads CASSTGSGADYEQYF. The CDR3 DNA reads TGTGCCAGCAGCACGGGTAGCGGGGCGGACTACGAGCAGTACTTC.

The chain recombines TRBV6-1 with TRBJ1-3; D is uncertain. V was cut by 0 bases and J by 3 bases, with 15 bases left in between. Looked up from germline, CDR1 is MNHNS and CDR2 is SASEGT. This CDR3 has 17 residues. The CDR3 protein is CASSEALWSMDGNTIYF. DNA of the CDR3: TGTGCCAGCAGTGAAGCGCTCTGGAGTATGGATGGAAACACCATATATTTT.

The V gene is TRBV29-1, the J gene TRBJ1-1; TRBD1 matches 8 bases. V trimming: 5 bases; J trimming: 2 bases; junction bases outside the gene matches: 7. The CDR3 has 14 amino acids. Germline V gene lookup returns CDR1 SQVTM and CDR2 ANQGSEA. CDR3 in DNA: TGCAGCGTTAGGTGGACAGGGACAAACACTGAAGCTTTCTTT. Protein: CSVRWTGTNTEAFF. The full variable domain, rest sourced from reference TRBV29-1 and TRBJ1-1, is SAVISQKPSRDICQRGTSLTIQCQVDSQVTMMFWYRQQPGQSLTLIATANQGSEATYESGFVIDKFPISRPNLTFSTLTVSNMSPEDSSIYLCSVRWTGTNTEAFFGQGTRLTVV.

As for this clone: At one end, the junction sequence differs from germline, possibly due to a read error. The J gene is TRBJ1-1, the V gene TRBV19; D is possibly TRBD1 (6 bases). From germline, CDR1 is LNHDA and CDR2 SQIVND (reference sequence). This CDR3 spans 15 amino acids. CDR3 bases: TGTGCCAGCAGTATGATTCCAGGGGTGAACACTGAAGCTTTCTTT. Its protein is CASSMIPGVNTEAFF.

The V and J genes are TRBV2 and TRBJ2-3; weak D call: TRBD1 (5 bases). The length of the CDR3 is 15 residues. From germline, CDR1 is SNHLY and CDR2 FYNNEI. Trimming stripped 2 bases from V and 9 bases from J, with 18 bases between. CDR3 DNA sequence: TGTGCCAGCAGTGAACTGGGCAAGGGGCAAGGCACGCAGTATTTT. As protein: CASSELGKGQGTQYF.

The chain has TRBV19 and TRBJ2-3, with 8 bases identical to TRBD2. From germline, CDR1 is LNHDA and CDR2 SQIVND (reference sequence). J lost 0 bases, V lost 1 base, and 0 bases had no gene match. This CDR3 has 15 residues. CDR3 sequence reads: CASSIAGGSTDTQYF. The CDR3 coding sequence is TGTGCCAGTAGTATAGCGGGAGGGAGCACAGATACGCAGTATTTT.

The gene calls are TRBV19 and TRBJ2-2; D perhaps matches TRBD1 (6 bases). Deletions cut 3 bases from V and 1 base from J, with 6 bases between. Germline V gene data show CDR1 as LNHDA and CDR2 as SQIVND (reference sequence). The CDR3 length is 14 residues. The CDR3 nucleotides read TGTGCCAGTAGTATGGGACAGAACACCGGGGAGCTGTTTTTT. This translates into CASSMGQNTGELFF.

The chain recombines TRBV6-5 with TRBJ2-7; 7 nucleotides agree with TRBD1. The CDR3 consists of 15 residues. CDR1 and CDR2 (germline): MNHEY, SVGAGI. V lost 8 bases, J lost 0 bases, and 10 bases stayed unmatched. The CDR3 bases are TGTGCCAGCTTCCTCGGACAGGCCAGCTCCTACGAGCAGTACTTC. Its translation is CASFLGQASSYEQYF.

The V and J genes are TRBV7-8 and TRBJ2-1; 10 nucleotides line up with TRBD2. There are 15 residues in the CDR3. In germline, CDR1 is SGHVS, CDR2 FQNEAQ. The trim removed 5 bases at V and 8 bases at J, leaving 9 bases unmatched. In DNA form, the CDR3 reads TGTGCCAGCAGCCGAACTAGCGGGATATCTTATGAGCAGTTCTTC. This sequence encodes CASSRTSGISYEQFF.

This rearrangement joins TRBV5-6 to TRBJ2-3; tentatively, D is TRBD1 (6 bases). Between the trimmed V and J ends, which lost 1 base and 4 bases, there was a span of 16 bases. The length of the CDR3 is 16 residues. Germline CDR1 SGHDT, CDR2 YYEEEE. As DNA, the CDR3 is TGTGCCAGCAGCTTGCAGGGCCAGGGGTACGCAGATACGCAGTATTTT. It encodes CASSLQGQGYADTQYF.

This clone was found many times. This chain links TRBV4-1 with TRBJ1-5; TRBD1 agrees at 7 bases. J gave up 0 bases and V 4 bases, and 3 bases lay outside the gene matches. The CDR3 covers 15 residues. The germline CDR1 and CDR2 sequences are MGHRA and YSYEKL. CDR3 coding DNA: TGCGCCAGCAGCCGCGGGACAGATAGCAATCAGCCCCAGCATTTT. It translates to CASSRGTDSNQPQHF.

The chain uses TRBV3-1 (or the pseudogene TRBV3-2) and TRBJ1-6, with D maybe TRBD1 (5 bases). The germline V gene has CDR1 LGHDT and CDR2 YNNKEL (reference sequence). V lost 8 bases, J lost 7 bases, and 15 bases lay in between. The CDR3 spans 14 residues. This CDR3 is CASSSRGDNSPLHF. CDR3 nucleotides: TGTGCCAGCTCCTCGCGGGGGGACAATTCACCCCTCCACTTT.